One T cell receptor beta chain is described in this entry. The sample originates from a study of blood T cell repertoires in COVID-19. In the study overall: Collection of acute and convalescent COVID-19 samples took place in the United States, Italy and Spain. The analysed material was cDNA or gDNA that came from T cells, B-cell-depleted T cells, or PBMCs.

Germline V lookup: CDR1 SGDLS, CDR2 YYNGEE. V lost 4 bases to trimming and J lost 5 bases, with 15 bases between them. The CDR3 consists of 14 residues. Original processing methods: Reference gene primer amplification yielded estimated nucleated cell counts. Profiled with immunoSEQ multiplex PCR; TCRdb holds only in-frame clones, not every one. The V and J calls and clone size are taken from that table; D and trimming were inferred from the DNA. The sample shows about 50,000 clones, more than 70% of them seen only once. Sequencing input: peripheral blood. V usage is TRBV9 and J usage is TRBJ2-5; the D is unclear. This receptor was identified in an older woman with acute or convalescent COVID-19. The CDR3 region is CASSPDLGRETQYF. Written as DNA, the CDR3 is TGTGCCAGCAGCCCCGACTTAGGCCGGGAGACCCAGTACTTC.